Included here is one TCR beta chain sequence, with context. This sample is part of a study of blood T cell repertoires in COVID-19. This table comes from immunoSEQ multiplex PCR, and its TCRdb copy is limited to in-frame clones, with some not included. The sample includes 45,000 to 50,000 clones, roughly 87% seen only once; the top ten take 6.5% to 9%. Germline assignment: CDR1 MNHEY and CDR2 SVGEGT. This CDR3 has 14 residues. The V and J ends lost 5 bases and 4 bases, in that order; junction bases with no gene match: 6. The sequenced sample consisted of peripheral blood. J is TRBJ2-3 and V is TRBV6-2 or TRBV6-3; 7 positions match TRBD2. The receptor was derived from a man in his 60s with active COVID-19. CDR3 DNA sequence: TGTGCCAGCAGTCCCCTAGCGGCGGCAGATACGCAGTATTTT. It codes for CASSPLAAADTQYF.